The 21 T cell receptor beta chains reported below all come from one sample, sequenced in a study of T cells in Graves' hyperthyroidism and ophthalmopathy. The investigators amplified TCR beta CDR3 regions from RNA transcripts. With the HTBI primer set, the TCR CDR3 went through a first round of RT-PCR. TCRdb re-called the multiplex PCR reads through MiXCR, storing one row per CDR3 protein. The sample has about 400,000 distinct CDR3 sequences; 15% to 18% are singletons. The sequencing sample was made of blood. The receptor source for this set is a woman between 18 and 30 years old with Graves' hyperthyroidism that later progressed to Graves' ophthalmopathy.

The rearrangement links TRBV5-1 to TRBJ1-3; the D is unclear. Trimming removed 4 bases at V and 2 bases at J, with 25 bases between. Per germline, CDR1 SGHRS and CDR2 YFSETQ. The CDR3 is made up of 19 amino acids. The CDR3 region is CASSRYFLSGMGTGNTIYF. The DNA for the CDR3 is TGCGCCAGCAGCCGTTATTTCCTCAGCGGGATGGGCACTGGAAACACCATATATTTT.

In this sample, this clonotype turned up many times. The J gene is TRBJ1-1, the V gene TRBV6-5; 8 bases align to TRBD1. The CDR3 consists of 19 residues. Trimming removed 1 base from V and 0 bases from J; junction bases left unmatched: 13. Germline CDR1 and CDR2: MNHEY and SVGAGI. CDR3 DNA sequence: TGTGCCAGCAGTTACTTTGGTCCCTCAGGGACAGGTATGAACACTGAAGCTTTCTTT. Its translation: CASSYFGPSGTGMNTEAFF.

This clonotype was seen only a few times. J is TRBJ1-2 and V is TRBV6-1; 10 bases agree with TRBD1. There are 13 residues in the CDR3. Germline V gives CDR1 MNHNS, CDR2 SASEGT. The J segment lost 8 bases and the V segment lost 8 bases, leaving 8 bases of the junction unmatched. The CDR3 DNA sequence: TGTGCCAGCCGGGACAGGGGAGTAGACGGCTACACCTTC. Translated: CASRDRGVDGYTF.

There are a few counts of this clonotype. V and J are TRBV4-1 and TRBJ1-2; D is uncertain. In germline, CDR1 is MGHRA, CDR2 YSYEKL. CDR3 length equals 14 residues. Trimming cost V 1 base and J 4 bases, with 10 bases left between them. CDR3 protein: CASSQGPGTYGYTF. CDR3 DNA: TGCGCCAGCAGCCAAGGTCCGGGCACCTATGGCTACACCTTC.

Ten or more counts support this clonotype. The chain joins TRBV20-1 to TRBJ2-7, with D possibly being TRBD2 (6 bases). There are 19 residues in the CDR3. V dropped 1 base and J dropped 1 base, with 26 bases sitting between them. In germline, CDR1 is DFQATT, CDR2 SNEGSKA (reference sequence). Here the CDR3 DNA reads TGCAGTGCTAGAGGAACCGGGACTGATACCTTTGACCTTTCCTACGAGCAGTACTTC. Translating gives CSARGTGTDTFDLSYEQYF.

This clonotype appeared many times. As DNA, the CDR3 is TGTGCCAGCAGCCCGCGGACAGGGGGCCTTGCGGACACTGAAGCTTTCTTT. Protein product: CASSPRTGGLADTEAFF. The V gene is TRBV3-1, the J gene TRBJ1-1; TRBD1 aligns across 11 bases. Trimming took 4 bases from V and 3 from J; bases not matched to a gene: 10. The CDR3 is 17 amino acids. Germline CDR1 is LGHDT and CDR2 is YNNKEL (reference sequence).

This clonotype was detected many times. The rearrangement uses TRBV5-1 and TRBJ2-2; 7 bases match TRBD2. The CDR3 consists of 16 residues. Looked up from germline, CDR1 is SGHRS and CDR2 is YFSETQ. V lost 0 bases and J lost 2; bases outside the gene matches: 4. CDR3 DNA: TGCGCCAGCAGCTTGGAGCGGGACCGAAACACCGGGGAGCTGTTTTTT. Its protein is CASSLERDRNTGELFF. The full variable domain, in which reference TRBV5-1 and TRBJ2-2 provide the parts outside the CDR3, is KAGVTQTPRYLIKTRGQQVTLSCSPISGHRSVSWYQQTPGQGLQFLFEYFSETQRNKGNFPGRFSGRQFSNSRSEMNVSTLELGDSALYLCASSLERDRNTGELFFGEGSRLTVL.

In this sample, this clonotype turned up many times. The rearrangement joins TRBV27 to TRBJ1-5; D is perhaps TRBD1 (6 bases). V lost 6 bases, J lost 0 bases, and 12 bases lay in between. This CDR3 has 15 amino acids. Germline CDR1 reads MNHEY; CDR2 reads SMNVEV (reference sequence). CDR3: CASSAGQLSNQPQHF. The CDR3 DNA reads as TGTGCCAGCAGCGCAGGACAGCTTAGCAATCAGCCCCAGCATTTT.

This clonotype was found many times. The rearrangement joins TRBV10-3 to TRBJ1-1, with TRBD1 matching 8 bases. CDR3 length: 18 amino acids. J was trimmed by 1 base and V by 8 bases; bases with no gene match: 18. The germline V gene encodes CDR1 ENHRY and CDR2 SYGVKD. CDR3 amino acids: CAIWDGRGQGTRNTEAFF. CDR3 sequence (DNA): TGTGCCATCTGGGACGGACGCGGACAGGGTACAAGGAACACTGAAGCTTTCTTT.

Concerning this clonotype: A read error may explain this, as a much larger clone is one base away. V gene TRBV20-1 combines with J gene TRBJ2-5; D not certain. The CDR3 contains 14 residues. The germline V gene encodes CDR1 DFQATT and CDR2 SNEGSKA (reference sequence). Trimming stripped 1 base from V and 1 base from J, with 10 bases between. Here the CDR3 reads CSARGVTAQETQYF. DNA for the CDR3: TGCAGTGCTAGAGGTGTCACAGCCCAAGAGACCCAGTACTTC.

The chain links TRBV30 to TRBJ2-6; possible D gene TRBD2, 5 bases. The CDR3 is 14 amino acids. Germline V gives CDR1 GTSNPN, CDR2 SVGIG (reference sequence). V shed 5 bases and J shed 1 base, with 9 bases lying between them. CDR3 DNA sequence: TGTGCCTGGGTGGACTGGTCTGGGGCCAACGTCCTGACTTTC. Translated: CAWVDWSGANVLTF.

At least ten counts were recorded for this clonotype. The chain links TRBV20-1 to TRBJ2-1; 11 bases map to TRBD2. The germline V gene has CDR1 DFQATT and CDR2 SNEGSKA (reference sequence). V lost 0 bases, J lost 4 bases, and 5 bases stayed unmatched. CDR3 length: 16 residues. In nucleotides, the CDR3 is TGCAGTGCTAGAGAGAAGGGGACTAGCGGATACAATGAGCAGTTCTTC. Its translation: CSAREKGTSGYNEQFF.

A few counts support this clonotype. The chain recombines TRBV28 with TRBJ1-5, with D possibly TRBD1 on 6 matching bases. The germline V gene encodes CDR1 MDHEN and CDR2 SYDVKM. V was pared by 2 bases and J by 4 bases, with 12 bases between. The CDR3 sequence is 15 residues long. The DNA for the CDR3 is TGTGCCAGCAGTTTAATGGGGGGCCGGAATCAGCCCCAGCATTTT. Its translation is CASSLMGGRNQPQHF.

This chain uses TRBV4-1 with TRBJ2-1, with 9 bases fitting TRBD2. With 3 bases clipped from V and 8 bases from J, the junction kept 8 bases outside the gene matches. The germline gives CDR1 MGHRA, CDR2 YSYEKL. The CDR3 loop spans 15 amino acids. The CDR3: CASSHLAGPRDEQFF. The CDR3 DNA follows: TGCGCCAGCAGCCACCTAGCGGGGCCAAGGGATGAGCAGTTCTTC.

This chain uses TRBV12-3 or TRBV12-4 with TRBJ2-2; TRBD2 matches at 10 bases. The CDR3 has 20 residues. The trim removed 2 bases at V and 1 base at J, leaving 13 bases unmatched. CDR3 sequence: CASSLSRILSSGGNTGELFF. In DNA, the CDR3 is TGTGCCAGCAGTTTAAGCAGGATCCTATCTAGCGGGGGGAACACCGGGGAGCTGTTTTTT.

This chain uses TRBV6-2 or TRBV6-3 with TRBJ1-5; 9 bases map to TRBD1. CDR1 MNHEY and CDR2 SVGEGT come from the germline V gene. The junction had 11 bases not matched to a gene; V was cut back by 4 bases and J by 7 bases. The length of the CDR3 is 16 residues. The CDR3 reads CASSFGTGISEQPQHF. CDR3 in DNA: TGTGCCAGCAGTTTCGGGACAGGGATATCAGAGCAGCCCCAGCATTTT.

This clonotype was recorded many times. V gene TRBV20-1 combines with J gene TRBJ2-7, with 8 bases fitting TRBD2. CDR1 and CDR2 (germline): DFQATT, SNEGSKA (reference sequence). Unmatched junction bases numbered 4, after V lost 3 bases and J lost 3 bases. The CDR3 consists of 13 residues. CDR3 nucleotide sequence: TGCAGTGCTAGGGGACTAGGGGACTACGAGCAGTACTTC. Amino acids: CSARGLGDYEQYF.

This clonotype was seen a handful of times. The chain has TRBV9 and TRBJ2-1, with D unclear. CDR1 is SGDLS and CDR2 is YYNGEE in the germline V gene. CDR3 size: 12 residues. Trimming took off 0 bases at V and 6 bases at J, with 4 bases between the two ends. The DNA for the CDR3 is TGTGCCAGCAGCGTAGAGGGCAATGAGCAGTTCTTC. This sequence encodes CASSVEGNEQFF. Full variable domain (rest looked up from reference TRBV9 and TRBJ2-1): DSGVTQTPKHLITATGQRVTLRCSPRSGDLSVYWYQQSLDQGLQFLIQYYNGEERAKGNILERFSAQQFPDLHSELNLSSLELGDSALYFCASSVEGNEQFFGPGTRLTVL.

The V call is TRBV15, the J call TRBJ2-6; TRBD1 matches 8 bases. Germline V gene data show CDR1 as LNHNV and CDR2 as YYDKDF (reference sequence). CDR3 length: 18 residues. V was clipped by 0 bases and J by 4 bases; unmatched bases: 8. CDR3 DNA sequence: TGTGCCACCAGCAGAGACTGGACAGGGTTTCCCGGGGCCAACGTCCTGACTTTC. Residues: CATSRDWTGFPGANVLTF.

The sample holds many counts of this clonotype. The chain is built from TRBV6-1 and TRBJ2-7; no definite D call. CDR3 length: 19 amino acids. V lost 5 bases and J 1 base, leaving 27 bases between the germline ends. The germline CDR1 and CDR2 sequences are MNHNS and SASEGT. The CDR3 spells CASSNKAALGRSFSYEQYF. DNA for the CDR3: TGTGCCAGCAGTAATAAGGCGGCACTCGGCAGATCCTTTTCCTACGAGCAGTACTTC.

This clonotype was observed at least ten times. The chain is built from TRBV2 and TRBJ2-7; TRBD1 is a possible D gene (6 bases). Looked up from germline, CDR1 is SNHLY and CDR2 is FYNNEI. The CDR3 consists of 14 residues. Trimming left V 2 bases short and J 4 bases short, with 12 bases between. This CDR3 is CASSEWFGQYEQYF. The CDR3 coding sequence is TGTGCCAGCAGTGAATGGTTTGGACAGTACGAGCAGTACTTC.